A selection of T cell receptor beta chains follows, all from one sample in a study of technical replicates of blood from several donors. Sequenced by immunoSEQ multiplex PCR; TCRdb stores in-frame clones only, minus some. The sample holds 8,700 or so clones, roughly nine tenths seen once. Material for sequencing was PBMCs. These receptors all stem from a human donor in good health. The conserved cysteine and the conserved F or W are not part of the CDR3 here.

V,CDR3
TRBV5-1,ASRRTTEVGELF
TRBV6-1,ASSGGAETGELF
TRBV5-6,ASSIRHGSNQETQY
TRBV29-1,SPGPASTIDYGYT
TRBV6-1,ASSEAAGGQETQY
TRBV7-6,ASSLAAGETYEQY
TRBV28,ASRTGQDTGELF
TRBV5-4,ASSLGDRVYEQY
TRBV7-8,ASSARQGTYEQY
TRBV19,ASRNRVGETQY